A single sample gave rise to the 20 T cell receptor beta chains below, sequenced in a study of T cell responses to AZD1222 COVID-19 vaccine. Repertoires were generated with immunoSEQ multiplex PCR, while TCRdb's copy carries only in-frame clones and drops some. Among about 150,000 clones listed, 91% were seen once. This specimen consisted of peripheral blood, obtained on day 0 of AZD1222 vaccination. The origin of the receptors is an adult in good health.

The rearrangement uses TRBV19 and TRBJ1-5, with a weak D call TRBD1 (5 bases). The CDR3 has 13 amino acids. The germline CDR1 and CDR2 sequences are LNHDA and SQIVND (reference sequence). V was shortened by 7 bases and J by 4 bases, with 11 bases between the two germline ends. CDR3 region: CASTPGRNQPQHF. The CDR3 DNA is TGTGCCAGTACCCCAGGGCGAAATCAGCCCCAGCATTTT.

This clone was picked up one time. The chain has TRBV4-1 and TRBJ2-5; 11 bases agree with TRBD2. CDR1 and CDR2 from the germline V gene are MGHRA and YSYEKL. The CDR3 has 17 residues. After removal of 1 base from V and 6 bases from J, the junction contained 10 bases not matched to a gene. This CDR3 reads CASSQGATSGGRKTQYF. In nucleotides, the CDR3 is TGCGCCAGCAGCCAAGGGGCCACTAGCGGGGGTCGGAAGACCCAGTACTTC.

The rearrangement uses TRBV15 and TRBJ1-2; TRBD1 matches 7 bases. V shed 3 bases and J 5 bases; nucleotides not matched to a gene: 3. There are 13 residues in the CDR3. CDR1 LNHNV and CDR2 YYDKDF come from the germline V gene (reference sequence). The CDR3 loop is CATSRGQSYGYTF. The CDR3 DNA reads TGTGCCACCAGCAGGGGACAGTCTTATGGCTACACCTTC. The variable domain in full, with the rest retrieved from reference TRBV15 and TRBJ1-2, is DAMVIQNPRYQVTQFGKPVTLSCSQTLNHNVMYWYQQKSSQAPKLLFHYYDKDFNNEADTPDNFQSRRPNTSFCFLDIRSPGLGDTAMYLCATSRGQSYGYTFGSGTRLTVV.

This rearrangement joins TRBV9 to TRBJ1-3; D unresolved. The CDR3 is 15 residues long. Germline lookup yields CDR1 SGDLS and CDR2 YYNGEE. V lost 0 bases and J 2 bases, leaving 9 bases between the germline ends. The DNA for the CDR3 is TGTGCCAGCAGCGTAGGGTCCCACACTGGAAACACCATATATTTT. This codes for CASSVGSHTGNTIYF.

This chain uses TRBV28 with TRBJ1-2, with a tentative D call TRBD1 (5 bases). Trimming shortened V by 7 bases and J by 5 bases, and 17 bases separated the two germline ends. There are 14 residues in the CDR3. Germline values: CDR1 MDHEN, CDR2 SYDVKM. The CDR3 is CASTPPGVAYGYTF. The CDR3 DNA reads TGTGCCAGCACCCCGCCGGGGGTGGCATATGGCTACACCTTC.

V usage is TRBV29-1 and J usage is TRBJ2-1; weak D call: TRBD2 (5 bases). Germline CDR1 is SQVTM and CDR2 is ANQGSEA. This CDR3 spans 13 amino acids. V was trimmed by 4 bases and J by 5 bases, leaving 12 bases between them. CDR3 protein: CSVADSVHNEQFF. The DNA for the CDR3 is TGCAGCGTTGCGGACTCGGTACACAATGAGCAGTTCTTC.

The V gene is TRBV15, the J gene TRBJ2-3; D is undetermined. The CDR3 consists of 14 residues. Germline V gene sequence: CDR1 LNHNV, CDR2 YYDKDF (reference sequence). Trimming left V 1 base short and J 2 bases short, with 7 bases between. CDR3 loop: CATSRGVYTDTQYF. In DNA form, the CDR3 reads TGTGCCACCAGCAGAGGGGTCTACACAGATACGCAGTATTTT.

This chain uses TRBV3-1 (or the pseudogene TRBV3-2) with TRBJ2-2; weak D call: TRBD1 (5 bases). From germline, CDR1 is LGHDT and CDR2 YNNKEL (reference sequence). CDR3 size: 16 residues. V lost 1 base and J 8 bases, leaving 17 bases between the germline ends. The CDR3 loop reads CASSQVYRGGEGELFF. CDR3 DNA sequence: TGTGCCAGCAGCCAAGTCTATAGGGGTGGAGAGGGGGAGCTGTTTTTT.

The chain has TRBV11-2 and TRBJ2-3; TRBD1 matches 8 bases. The V segment lost 3 bases and the J segment 3 bases; nucleotides outside the gene matches: 2. In germline, CDR1 is SGHAT, CDR2 FQNNGV. The CDR3 is 14 amino acids. The CDR3 DNA sequence: TGTGCCAGCAGCTTCGACAGGGGAACAGATACGCAGTATTTT. Its translation is CASSFDRGTDTQYF.

This clone was seen just once. The gene calls are TRBV7-9 and TRBJ1-6, with 10 bases matching TRBD1. Germline CDR1 reads SEHNR; CDR2 reads FQNEAQ (reference sequence). V was pared by 5 bases and J by 9 bases, with 7 bases of the junction left unmatched. This CDR3 contains 15 residues. CDR3 DNA: TGTGCCAGCAGCACTCCGGGACAGGGGTTTTCACCCCTCCACTTT. Its translation is CASSTPGQGFSPLHF. The full variable domain, its missing parts supplied by reference TRBV7-9 and TRBJ1-6, is DTGVSQNPRHKITKRGQNVTFRCDPISEHNRLYWYRQTLGQGPEFLTYFQNEAQLEKSRLLSDRFSAERPKGSFSTLEIQRTEQGDSAMYLCASSTPGQGFSPLHFGNGTRLTVT.

The V gene is TRBV2, the J gene TRBJ2-5; D possibly corresponds to TRBD2 (6 bases). The germline CDR1 and CDR2 sequences are SNHLY and FYNNEI. Trimming removed 6 bases at V and 2 bases at J, with 10 bases between. The CDR3 runs 13 residues. CDR3 bases: TGTGCCAGCAGGGAGGGGAGGCAAGAGACCCAGTACTTC. Its protein product is CASREGRQETQYF.

V usage is TRBV4-3 and J usage is TRBJ2-1; 9 bases fit TRBD2. Germline CDR1 reads LGHNA; CDR2 reads YSLEER. This CDR3 comprises 14 residues. The V segment lost 1 base and the J segment 9 bases; nucleotides outside the gene matches: 4. For the CDR3, the DNA is TGCGCCAGCAGCCAAGTGGGGCGGGAGGGTGAGCAGTTCTTC. This gives the protein CASSQVGREGEQFF.

The J gene is TRBJ1-2, the V gene TRBV15; no reliable D call. Between the trimmed V and J ends, which lost 0 bases and 5 bases, there was a span of 7 bases. CDR1 is LNHNV, CDR2 YYDKDF, per germline (reference sequence). CDR3 length equals 13 residues. CDR3 DNA: TGTGCCACCAGCAGAGATCAGGTTTATGGCTACACCTTC. This gives the protein CATSRDQVYGYTF.

The chain carries TRBV19 and TRBJ1-6; tentatively, D is TRBD1 (5 bases). The germline V and J ends were trimmed by 6 bases and 0 bases, with 15 bases remaining between them. Germline lookup yields CDR1 LNHDA and CDR2 SQIVND (reference sequence). The CDR3 runs 17 residues. CDR3 residues: CASRDDRWSSYNSPLHF. CDR3 coding DNA: TGTGCCAGTAGAGACGACAGATGGAGCTCCTATAATTCACCCCTCCACTTT.

This chain links TRBV4-1 with TRBJ1-2; TRBD1 might be the D (5 bases). Germline CDR1 reads MGHRA; CDR2 reads YSYEKL. The CDR3 consists of 18 residues. Trimming stripped 6 bases from V and 5 bases from J, with 28 bases between. CDR3 nucleotides: TGCGCCAGCAGTGAACATCGGAGGACAACCGTCTCCACATATGGCTACACCTTC. As protein: CASSEHRRTTVSTYGYTF.

The V call is TRBV2, the J call TRBJ2-3; D gene ambiguous. Trimming stripped 10 bases from V and 6 bases from J, with 11 bases between. This CDR3 is 11 amino acids long. Germline V CDR1 and CDR2: SNHLY, FYNNEI. This CDR3 is CAINSADTQYF. For the CDR3, the DNA is TGTGCCATCAACTCGGCGGATACGCAGTATTTT.

This chain uses TRBV20-1 with TRBJ1-2; D not certain. Trimming pared 0 bases from V and 8 bases from J, leaving 7 bases between. The CDR3 length is 11 residues. From germline, CDR1 is DFQATT and CDR2 SNEGSKA (reference sequence). The CDR3 bases are TGCAGTGCTAGAGACTTTACAGGCTACACCTTC. This codes for CSARDFTGYTF.

V usage is TRBV19 and J usage is TRBJ2-6, with D perhaps TRBD2 (5 bases). The CDR3 contains 15 residues. V lost 7 bases, J lost 1 base, and 11 bases lay in between. Germline V gene lookup returns CDR1 LNHDA and CDR2 SQIVND (reference sequence). CDR3 region: CASTSRGSGANVLTF. In DNA, the CDR3 is TGTGCCAGTACCTCCCGAGGGTCTGGGGCCAACGTCCTGACTTTC.

The rearrangement uses TRBV5-1 and TRBJ2-3; tentatively, D is TRBD1 (6 bases). V lost 0 bases to trimming and J lost 4 bases, with 18 bases between them. CDR1 SGHRS and CDR2 YFSETQ come from the germline V gene. The CDR3 loop spans 17 amino acids. DNA for the CDR3: TGCGCCAGCAGCTTGGATGGGCAGGGGACCCCCTCAGATACGCAGTATTTT. It yields the protein CASSLDGQGTPSDTQYF. The full variable domain, rest sourced from reference TRBV5-1 and TRBJ2-3, is KAGVTQTPRYLIKTRGQQVTLSCSPISGHRSVSWYQQTPGQGLQFLFEYFSETQRNKGNFPGRFSGRQFSNSRSEMNVSTLELGDSALYLCASSLDGQGTPSDTQYFGPGTRLTVL.

The chain recombines TRBV7-9 with TRBJ2-2, with D perhaps TRBD1 or TRBD2 (5 bases each). Germline V gene sequence: CDR1 SEHNR, CDR2 FQNEAQ (reference sequence). V dropped 0 bases and J dropped 1 base, with 9 bases sitting between them. The CDR3 covers 16 residues. The CDR3 region is CASSLAGTVNTGELFF. The CDR3 DNA follows: TGTGCCAGCAGCTTAGCCGGGACCGTGAACACCGGGGAGCTGTTTTTT.